This TCR beta chain was sequenced for a study of T cell responses to AZD1222 COVID-19 vaccine. General study findings and limits: Donor demographics were predominantly white British with a female majority; clonal diversity may be underestimated. Spike-specific TCR breadth and depth were elevated following two AZD1222 doses.

Note on this clone: Its specificity is unknown.

Libraries were prepared by immunoSEQ multiplex PCR; TCRdb keeps only in-frame clonotypes and omits some of them. The repertoire holds approximately 13,000 clones, with roughly 80% as singletons. This CDR3 contains 15 residues. Losses at the gene ends were 5 bases for V and 3 bases for J; bases not matched to a gene: 9. In germline, CDR1 is MDHEN, CDR2 SYDVKM. The chain carries TRBV28 and TRBJ2-7; 8 bases match TRBD1. This TCR derives from an adult who received the AZD1222 COVID-19 vaccine. Sequencing was performed on peripheral blood, taken 28 days after the second AZD1222 dose. CDR3 coding DNA: TGTGCCAGCAGTCCCCAGGGGGCGGATAACTACGAGCAGTACTTC. The encoded protein is CASSPQGADNYEQYF.